This T cell receptor beta chain was recorded in a study of long-term antiretroviral therapy in people with HIV (dated 2022 in TCRdb). Concerning the study at large: The earliest samples were collected about a decade before the 2015 WHO recommendation for immediate ART, when ART was typically delayed until CD4 counts fell. This retrospective serial study examined whether starting ART and sustained HIV suppression were associated with changes in the composition and diversity of the TRB repertoire in peripheral blood. The cohort contributed about 190 cryopreserved PBMC samples from a few dozen adults with confirmed HIV infection, collected serially over a mean of around 6 years (range 1-12). Of the roughly 30 participants with HIV, fewer than twelve were female. No cross-contamination during QIAcube processing turned up in test extractions that ran a monoclonal T-cell line alongside 33 polyclonal samples. The research as a whole found: Because cell numbers in pre-ART samples were limited, unsorted PBMC were profiled instead of sorted CD4+ and CD8+ T cells. Starting ART was linked to a significant rise in TRB diversity, yet even after long-term ART the diversity remained significantly lower than in transplant donor controls. Expanded TRB clones identified before ART initiation dominated the repertoire at all time points, although this dominance fluctuated and declined in many PLHIV after ART. The samples span the years 2004 to 2017, and the ART regimens used may be less effective than current regimens. Limited PBMC availability meant only the TCR beta chain was sequenced, without alpha chain pairing. HIV repertoires had narrower CDR3 length ranges than controls, and the network structure suggested an antigen-experienced repertoire that shifted only slightly toward naive after ART. No data were available on ART adherence, viral resistance or therapy changes, limiting inferences about post-ART repertoire changes.

Counted from cysteine to phenylalanine, this CDR3 has 15 amino acids. The retained sequence is limited to the CDR3, 45 bases, with the frame set at the first base. Unmatched junction bases come to 10, with V trimmed by 4 bases and J by 10 bases. The germline V gene specifies MNHNS as CDR1 and SASEGT as CDR2. Points on this clone: What antigen it recognizes has not been identified. Per-nucleotide qualities are absent, and no much larger clonotype sits a single base away.

The immunoSEQ hsTCRB v3.0 assay was used at survey level resolution for TRB variable region sequencing. TRB sequencing targeted a depth of about 35,000-50,000 T-cell genomes per sample. TRB libraries were pooled and sequenced on an Illumina MiSeq using a v3 150-cycle kit. The paper's data handling went like this. Repertoire analysis ran in R within a reproducible Nextflow workflow covering QC, data transformation and analysis. Custom analyses were implemented in LymphoSeq2, an R package for AIRR-Seq data exploration. A few samples that yielded fewer than 5000 total TRB sequences were excluded, so that fewer than 250 HIV repertoires were analyzed. Among the roughly 190 retained HIV repertoires, about 59 were collected before ART initiation and about 130 were collected after ART initiation. Each repertoire was downsampled to 5000 TRB nucleotide sequences, and summary statistics were averaged across 100 downsampling iterations. TRB sequences were retained for analysis only if CDR3 regions of at least seven amino acids were present. Two measures captured diversity: a Shannon entropy-derived clonality score and the Gini coefficient. In the repertoire networks, any two of the top 5000 CDR3 amino acid sequences were connected whenever the two sequences differed by an edit distance of one. For TRB CDR3 amino acid sequences, GLIPH2 was used to predict antigen specificity groups and MHC restriction. To flag known CMV, EBV, HIV or tissue antigen associations, CDR3 amino acid sequences were matched against VDJdb and McPAS-TCR. Pre-ART, post-ART and control groups were compared with Wilcoxon signed-rank tests and Holm-Bonferroni correction. Held by TCRdb, this immuneACCESS table contains in-frame sequences only and omits some clones. Under half of the omission traces to an unresolved V gene where checked; the cause of the rest is unknown. That table supplies the V and J calls and clone size; D and trimming were determined from the DNA. This sample is represented by about 18,000 clones; around 91% of them were singletons. Of the sample, 8.5% to 10% is held by the ten largest clones.

Inclusion was restricted to participants for whom at least one PBMC sample before ART initiation and at least two post-ART samples were available. Every participant with HIV received treatment in the United States of America. Before DNA extraction, cryopreserved samples of roughly 0.9-11 million PBMC were thawed and washed. At the time of the earliest PBMC sample, participants with HIV were aged between about 23 and 55 years. Each participant contributed PBMC samples from 1-4 timepoints before ART initiation and 2-8 timepoints after ART initiation, with a median of 7 samples. For every participant, serial HIV viral load, CD4+ T-cell count, ART history and demographic data were obtained. Genomic DNA was extracted from unsorted PBMC with a Qiagen kit on a QIAcube, processed in batches of 12 samples.

This chain is built from TRBV6-1 and TRBJ1-1; 12 bases in the junction line up with TRBD1. This TCR was recovered from a man aged 45-60 years with HIV. The material was unsorted PBMCs, obtained 3 years after starting antiretroviral therapy. In nucleotides, the sequence is TGTGCCAGCAGTGTTGGAGGGACAGGGGGCAACGGAGCTTTCTTT. Its amino acids are CASSVGGTGGNGAFF.